The 31 T cell receptor beta chains below all came from one sample that was sequenced in a study of T cells in tumors after PD-1 blockade. Here immunoSEQ multiplex PCR was the method, and the copy in TCRdb shows in-frame clones only, minus some. The sample lists around 4,800 clones; less than 80% were seen once. The source material was tumor tissue, sampled after anti-PD-1 treatment. Receptors originate from a human donor with basal cell carcinoma.

This clone was picked up one time. CDR3 loop: CASSRSFLETQYF. CDR3 nucleotides: TGTGCCAGTAGTAGGAGTTTTTTAGAGACCCAGTACTTC. The genes are TRBV19 and TRBJ2-5; D gene uncertain. The CDR3 is made up of 13 amino acids. V was clipped by 4 bases and J by 4 bases, with 10 bases between them. From germline, CDR1 is LNHDA and CDR2 SQIVND (reference sequence).

V is TRBV6-1 and J is TRBJ1-3; 9 bases align to TRBD1. Unmatched junction bases numbered 9, after V lost 5 bases and J lost 4 bases. Germline loops: CDR1 MNHNS, CDR2 SASEGT. The CDR3 has 16 amino acids. The CDR3 sequence: CASSKDDRGNGNTIYF. CDR3 nucleotide sequence: TGTGCCAGCAGTAAAGATGACAGGGGGAACGGAAACACCATATATTTT.

The V gene is TRBV7-2, the J gene TRBJ1-1; unclear D gene. The V end was cut by 6 bases, the J end by 8 bases, with 19 bases between. There are 14 residues in the CDR3. CDR1 is SGHTA, CDR2 FQGNSA, per germline. CDR3 residues: CASRGVGVSTEAFF. The CDR3, as DNA: TGTGCCAGCAGAGGAGTCGGGGTATCTACAGAAGCTTTCTTT. The full variable domain, its missing parts supplied by reference TRBV7-2 and TRBJ1-1, is GAGVSQSPSNKVTEKGKDVELRCDPISGHTALYWYRQSLGQGLEFLIYFQGNSAPDKSGLPSDRFSAERTGGSVSTLTIQRTQQEDSAVYLCASRGVGVSTEAFFGQGTRLTVV.

The chain uses TRBV4-1 and TRBJ1-2; D is possibly TRBD1 (6 bases). Per the germline V gene, CDR1 is MGHRA and CDR2 is YSYEKL. The CDR3 extends over 14 amino acids. V was cut by 2 bases and J by 6 bases, with 13 bases left in between. The CDR3 is CASSQSSGADGYTF. DNA for the CDR3: TGCGCCAGCAGCCAAAGTTCGGGGGCGGATGGCTACACCTTC.

The chain has TRBV2 and TRBJ2-7, with D perhaps matching TRBD1 (5 bases). The CDR3 totals 10 residues. V was clipped by 10 bases and J by 4 bases, with 8 bases between them. Looked up from germline, CDR1 is SNHLY and CDR2 is FYNNEI. In DNA, the CDR3 is TGTGCCACACAGGTGTACGAGCAGTACTTC. Protein product: CATQVYEQYF.

This chain uses TRBV5-1 with TRBJ1-1, with D hard to call. Trimming pared 3 bases from V and 4 bases from J, leaving 16 bases between. Germline CDR1 and CDR2: SGHRS and YFSETQ. CDR3 size: 15 residues. The CDR3 DNA reads as TGCGCCAGCAGCTCGTCCACTGGGTGGGTCACTGAAGCTTTCTTT. Amino acid sequence: CASSSSTGWVTEAFF.

The J gene is TRBJ2-1, the V gene TRBV9; D may match TRBD1 or TRBD2 (6 bases each). Per germline, CDR1 SGDLS and CDR2 YYNGEE. V lost 4 bases and J 7 bases, leaving 21 bases between the germline ends. This CDR3 has 16 amino acids. The CDR3, as DNA: TGTGCCAGCAGCCAAGAGGGGGAGGCTGCAATTAATGAGCAGTTCTTC. Its protein is CASSQEGEAAINEQFF.

This clone was observed a handful of times. This rearrangement joins TRBV27 to TRBJ2-7, with no clear D. This CDR3 region has 14 residues. The ends were cut back, 1 base at V and 4 bases at J, with 11 bases in the middle. Germline-derived CDR1 and CDR2 are MNHEY and SMNVEV (reference sequence). CDR3 nucleotide sequence: TGTGCCAGCAGTTTATACAACGCAGATTACGAGCAGTACTTC. Amino acid sequence: CASSLYNADYEQYF.

This clone is large by share. The chain uses TRBV3-1 (or the pseudogene TRBV3-2) and TRBJ2-5; D possibly uses TRBD1 or TRBD2 (5 bases each). The CDR3 totals 13 residues. Trimming took off 3 bases at V and 6 bases at J, with 11 bases between the two ends. The germline CDR1 and CDR2 sequences are LGHDT and YNNKEL (reference sequence). The CDR3 DNA reads TGTGCCAGCAGCCAGCAGGGACGACAGACCCAGTACTTC. Protein product: CASSQQGRQTQYF.

This sequence joins TRBV2 and TRBJ2-7, with 7 bases aligning to TRBD1. The CDR3 is 14 amino acids. Germline V gene data show CDR1 as SNHLY and CDR2 as FYNNEI. V lost 6 bases to trimming and J lost 1 base; unmatched junction nucleotides: 6. The CDR3 DNA is TGTGCCAGCAGAGAATCGGGACAGTCCTACGAGCAGTACTTC. Protein: CASRESGQSYEQYF.

The rearrangement uses TRBV5-1 and TRBJ2-7; D call uncertain. Germline-derived CDR1 and CDR2 are SGHRS and YFSETQ. Trimming pared 0 bases from V and 3 bases from J, leaving 4 bases between. The CDR3 runs 12 residues. The DNA of the CDR3 is TGCGCCAGCAGCTTGGGGGGCTACGAGCAGTACTTC. This codes for CASSLGGYEQYF.

The chain uses TRBV28 and TRBJ1-2; 12 nucleotides line up with TRBD1. Germline V gene lookup returns CDR1 MDHEN and CDR2 SYDVKM. There are 16 residues in the CDR3. V lost 6 bases to trimming and J lost 10 bases; unmatched junction nucleotides: 15. CDR3 nucleotide sequence: TGTGCCAGCAGCTCTCCTCTGGGACAGGGGGCGAAAAACTACACCTTC. Translated: CASSSPLGQGAKNYTF.

V gene TRBV27 combines with J gene TRBJ1-6; D ambiguous. Between the trimmed V and J ends, which lost 2 bases and 6 bases, there was a span of 11 bases. The length of the CDR3 is 15 residues. Germline V gives CDR1 MNHEY, CDR2 SMNVEV (reference sequence). The DNA for the CDR3 is TGTGCCAGCAGTTTAAGCCAGCGGATTAATTCACCCCTCCACTTT. As protein: CASSLSQRINSPLHF.

The chain carries TRBV30 and TRBJ1-1; D is ambiguous. This CDR3 is 12 amino acids long. Trimming pared 1 base from V and 5 bases from J, leaving 8 bases between. CDR1 is GTSNPN, CDR2 SVGIG, per germline (reference sequence). CDR3 amino acids: CAWSAMRTEAFF. As DNA, the CDR3 is TGTGCCTGGAGTGCCATGAGGACTGAAGCTTTCTTT.

CDR3 sequence (DNA): TGTGCCAGCAGCAAGGGGGACACCACCTACGAGCAGTACTTC. It encodes CASSKGDTTYEQYF. This chain uses TRBV5-4 with TRBJ2-7, with a tentative D call TRBD1 (6 bases). The CDR3 runs 14 residues. V was clipped by 4 bases and J by 2 bases, with 13 bases between them. CDR1 and CDR2 (germline): SGHNT, YYREEE (reference sequence).

CDR3 nucleotide sequence: TGTGCCACCAGCAGAGACTTGTCCTACGAGCAGTACTTC. Translated, it gives CATSRDLSYEQYF. V is TRBV15 and J is TRBJ2-7; D unclear. The V gene lost 0 bases and the J gene lost 1 base, with 4 bases spanning the gap. This CDR3 contains 13 residues. Germline V CDR1 and CDR2: LNHNV, YYDKDF (reference sequence).

This clone is categorized as medium-sized. V and J are TRBV12-5 and TRBJ2-1; weak D call: TRBD2 (5 bases). V lost 8 bases and J lost 8, with 16 bases in between. Germline assignment: CDR1 LGHNT and CDR2 FRNRAP. CDR3 length equals 13 residues. CDR3 region: CASQEALGYEQFF. CDR3 coding DNA: TGTGCTAGTCAGGAGGCCTTGGGGTATGAGCAGTTCTTC.

The chain is built from TRBV11-3 and TRBJ2-1; TRBD1 agrees at 12 bases. Germline V gene data show CDR1 as SGHNT and CDR2 as YENEEA. V shed 5 bases, J shed 8 bases, and the junction held 7 bases outside the gene matches. The CDR3 length is 15 residues. CDR3 nucleotide sequence: TGTGCCAGCAGCCAATTGGGACAGGGGGCGCATGAGCAGTTCTTC. Its translation: CASSQLGQGAHEQFF.

The chain employs TRBV6-5 and TRBJ1-6, with D maybe TRBD1 (6 bases). Trimming took 7 bases from V and 4 from J, leaving 14 bases between them. The CDR3 loop spans 15 amino acids. Germline CDR1 and CDR2: MNHEY and SVGAGI. CDR3 in amino acids: CASNEGGGYNSPLHF. As DNA, the CDR3 is TGTGCCAGCAACGAAGGGGGGGGTTATAATTCACCCCTCCACTTT.

By sample share, this clone is large (0.1 to 1%). This chain uses TRBV7-3 with TRBJ1-6; D may be TRBD1 (5 bases). Germline loops: CDR1 SGHTA, CDR2 FQGTGA. The CDR3 spans 15 residues. Trimming shortened V by 5 bases and J by 6 bases, and 14 bases separated the two germline ends. Here the CDR3 reads CASSRSGQSNSPLHF. The CDR3 DNA follows: TGTGCCAGCAGCCGATCGGGGCAGTCTAATTCACCCCTCCACTTT.

This chain uses TRBV10-3 with TRBJ1-2; D is possibly TRBD1 (5 bases). The V end was cut by 8 bases, the J end by 1 base, with 11 bases between. CDR3 length: 13 amino acids. Germline CDR1 and CDR2: ENHRY and SYGVKD. The chain's CDR3 is CAIGGLLNYGYTF. For the CDR3, the DNA is TGTGCCATCGGGGGACTCCTTAACTATGGCTACACCTTC.

The CDR3 loop reads CASAFEVNTGELFF. CDR3 DNA sequence: TGTGCCAGCGCCTTCGAGGTGAACACCGGGGAGCTGTTTTTT. The V and J genes are TRBV27 and TRBJ2-2; no reliable D call. CDR1 MNHEY and CDR2 SMNVEV come from the germline V gene (reference sequence). Trimming took 8 bases from V and 1 from J, leaving 11 bases between them. This CDR3 region has 14 residues.

This clone showed up just a few times. This chain links TRBV10-2 with TRBJ2-5; no clear D. V lost 0 bases to trimming and J lost 5 bases, with 10 bases between them. Germline CDR1 is WSHSY and CDR2 is SAAADI. The CDR3 is made up of 14 amino acids. DNA of the CDR3: TGCGCCAGCAGTGAGTCGATGGGGTTGGAGACCCAGTACTTC. As protein: CASSESMGLETQYF.

This clone was picked up a small number of times. This chain connects TRBV28 to TRBJ2-7; 9 nucleotides align to TRBD2. The V and J ends lost 6 bases and 3 bases, in that order; junction bases with no gene match: 6. The length of the CDR3 is 14 residues. Germline CDR1 reads MDHEN; CDR2 reads SYDVKM. The CDR3 is CASRVAGVGYEQYF. The CDR3 DNA sequence: TGTGCCAGCAGAGTAGCGGGAGTCGGCTACGAGCAGTACTTC.

V usage is TRBV5-1 and J usage is TRBJ1-4; no clear D. Trimming took off 4 bases at V and 0 bases at J, with 10 bases between the two ends. Germline CDR1 and CDR2: SGHRS and YFSETQ. The CDR3 totals 15 residues. The CDR3 region has the DNA TGCGCCAGCAGCCTGGGATTGGCAACTAATGAAAAACTGTTTTTT. This sequence encodes CASSLGLATNEKLFF.

The chain employs TRBV9 and TRBJ1-1; no reliable D call. The germline V gene has CDR1 SGDLS and CDR2 YYNGEE. V was clipped by 5 bases and J by 1 base, with 9 bases between them. The CDR3 length is 13 residues. CDR3 nucleotide sequence: TGTGCCAGCAGAGGTATGGGGAACACTGAAGCTTTCTTT. Amino acids: CASRGMGNTEAFF.

V usage is TRBV27 and J usage is TRBJ2-3; unclear D gene. Trimming cost V 4 bases and J 4 bases, with 9 bases left between them. Germline V gene lookup returns CDR1 MNHEY and CDR2 SMNVEV (reference sequence). CDR3 length: 13 residues. The CDR3 sequence: CASSSSKADTQYF. The DNA for the CDR3 is TGTGCCAGCAGTTCCTCAAAGGCAGATACGCAGTATTTT.

This clone was seen a handful of times. The V and J genes are TRBV6-5 and TRBJ1-1; D perhaps matches TRBD1 (6 bases). This CDR3 contains 16 residues. V was trimmed by 4 bases and J by 3 bases, leaving 18 bases between them. Per germline, CDR1 MNHEY and CDR2 SVGAGI. Here the CDR3 reads CASSSRTVAGDTEAFF. CDR3 nucleotides: TGTGCCAGCAGTTCCCGGACAGTAGCTGGGGACACTGAAGCTTTCTTT.

J is TRBJ1-5 and V is TRBV2, with D uncertain. The V end was cut by 10 bases, the J end by 4 bases, with 17 bases between. The CDR3 spans 14 residues. In germline, CDR1 is SNHLY, CDR2 FYNNEI. CDR3 amino acids: CATGSWGENQPQHF. DNA for the CDR3: TGTGCCACCGGTAGCTGGGGTGAAAATCAGCCCCAGCATTTT.

Details on this clone: Other DNA sequences in the sample encode the same CDR3. V usage is TRBV20-1 and J usage is TRBJ2-7; D call uncertain. This CDR3 spans 10 amino acids. Trimming shortened V by 0 bases and J by 5 bases, and 2 bases separated the two germline ends. The germline V gene encodes CDR1 DFQATT and CDR2 SNEGSKA (reference sequence). The CDR3 loop is CSARDNEQYF. The CDR3 DNA reads as TGCAGTGCTAGAGACAACGAGCAGTACTTC.

V is TRBV5-4 and J is TRBJ2-7, with D possibly being TRBD1 or TRBD2 (5 bases each). This CDR3 has 12 amino acids. V was cut by 4 bases and J by 6 bases, with 11 bases left in between. Germline-derived CDR1 and CDR2 are SGHNT and YYREEE (reference sequence). This chain's CDR3 is CASSGDPGEQYF. In nucleotides, the CDR3 is TGTGCCAGCAGCGGGGACCCGGGCGAGCAGTACTTC.